These T cell receptor beta chains were read from a single sample in a study of T cell changes during pregnancy in multiple sclerosis. Here immunoSEQ multiplex PCR was the method, and the copy in TCRdb shows in-frame clones only, minus some. The profile shows about 20,000 clones, around nine tenths of them singletons. This specimen consisted of CD8+ T cells from peripheral blood mononuclear cells, obtained in the second trimester of pregnancy. These receptors came from a female donor in good health, enrolled as a control in a pregnancy study. The CDR3 runs from the conserved cysteine through the conserved F or W. The D gene is left open where the match is weak. Some rows have no size entry. The others give once, few or many, or a class for an expanded clone.

D | size | J | V | CDR3 | DNA
NA | NA | TRBJ1-6 | TRBV28 | CASSFQQRESSPLHF | TGTGCCAGCAGTTTTCAGCAGCGGGAGAGTTCACCCCTCCACTTT
TRBD2 | NA | TRBJ2-3 | TRBV11-2 | CASSSSGDSTDTQYF | TGTGCCAGCAGCTCTAGCGGGGACAGCACAGATACGCAGTATTTT
NA | NA | TRBJ2-7 | TRBV4-1 | CASSPGLTYEQYF | TGCGCCAGCAGCCCGGGACTCACCTACGAGCAGTACTTC
TRBD2 | medium-sized | TRBJ2-2 | TRBV4-1 | CASSQDWASGFTGELFF | TGCGCCAGCAGCCAAGATTGGGCTAGCGGGTTTACCGGGGAGCTGTTTTTT
NA | NA | TRBJ2-4 | TRBV7-3 | CASSGPRGGAKNIQYF | TGTGCCAGCAGCGGCCCCCGAGGCGGGGCCAAAAACATTCAGTACTTC
TRBD1 | few | TRBJ1-2 | TRBV28 | CASRRDSSWGVYGYTF | TGTGCCAGCAGGAGGGACAGCAGCTGGGGTGTATATGGCTACACCTTC
NA | once | TRBJ2-1 | TRBV27 | CASSLRGGGNNEQFF | TGTGCCAGCAGTTTAAGGGGGGGCGGGAACAATGAGCAGTTCTTC
TRBD1 | NA | TRBJ1-1 | TRBV7-9 | CASSFGQGVNTEAFF | TGTGCCAGCAGCTTCGGACAGGGGGTGAACACTGAAGCTTTCTTT
TRBD1 | NA | TRBJ1-6 | TRBV19 | CASSTIDRGNSPLHF | TGTGCCAGTAGTACGATCGACAGGGGAAATTCACCCCTCCACTTT
NA | NA | TRBJ1-2 | TRBV4-1 | CASSLDPDSDGYTF | TGCGCCAGCAGCCTCGATCCGGACAGCGATGGCTACACCTTC
TRBD2 | NA | TRBJ2-7 | TRBV19 | CASSILASGASYEQYF | TGTGCCAGTAGTATTCTGGCTAGCGGAGCCTCCTACGAGCAGTACTTC
TRBD1 | few | TRBJ2-7 | TRBV5-1 | CASSFTGGRGYEQYF | TGCGCCAGCAGCTTTACAGGGGGCCGAGGCTACGAGCAGTACTTC
TRBD1 | NA | TRBJ2-7 | TRBV7-3 | CASSLTGTGGENEQYF | TGTGCCAGCAGCTTAACCGGGACAGGGGGCGAGAACGAGCAGTACTTC
NA | NA | TRBJ2-2 | TRBV7-7 | CASSWGEGATGELFF | TGTGCTAGCAGCTGGGGGGAAGGGGCCACCGGGGAGCTGTTTTTT
NA | NA | TRBJ1-1 | TRBV30 | CAWSVGGATEAFF | TGTGCCTGGAGTGTAGGAGGGGCCACTGAAGCTTTCTTT
NA | NA | TRBJ2-3 | TRBV7-2 | CASSLLAADTQYF | TGTGCCAGCAGCTTACTTGCGGCGGATACGCAGTATTTT
NA | NA | TRBJ2-1 | TRBV19 | CASSFERYEQFF | TGTGCCAGTAGTTTCGAGCGGTACGAGCAGTTCTTC
NA | NA | TRBJ2-1 | TRBV6-5 | CASSPTGTLYNEQFF | TGTGCCAGCAGCCCGACTGGAACCTTATACAATGAGCAGTTCTTC
TRBD1 | NA | TRBJ1-1 | TRBV6-5 | CASSYGGQGNTEAFF | TGTGCCAGCAGTTACGGGGGACAGGGAAACACTGAAGCTTTCTTT
NA | once | TRBJ2-3 | TRBV10-1 | CASSGLQGSGTDTQYF | TGCGCCAGCAGTGGGCTACAGGGTTCGGGCACAGATACGCAGTATTTT
TRBD1 | NA | TRBJ2-1 | TRBV4-3 | CASSQDRGTGGNEQFF | TGCGCCAGCAGCCAAGACCGAGGGACAGGAGGCAATGAGCAGTTCTTC
NA | once | TRBJ2-2 | TRBV2 | CASSERRPNTGELFF | TGTGCCAGCAGTGAGAGGCGACCGAACACCGGGGAGCTGTTTTTT
NA | NA | TRBJ2-6 | TRBV15 | CATSRDRGGANVLTF | TGTGCCACCAGCAGAGACAGGGGAGGGGCCAACGTCCTGACTTTC
NA | NA | TRBJ2-3 | TRBV7-2 | CASSQATDTQYF | TGTGCCAGCAGTCAGGCCACAGATACGCAGTATTTT
TRBD1 | NA | TRBJ2-7 | TRBV7-6 | CASSSTGVYYEQYF | TGTGCCAGCAGTAGTACAGGGGTCTACTACGAGCAGTACTTC
TRBD2 | NA | TRBJ2-1 | TRBV28 | CASSLGTSGSDEQFF | TGTGCCAGCAGTTTAGGGACTAGCGGGAGTGATGAGCAGTTCTTC
NA | NA | TRBJ2-3 | TRBV9 | CASSVGVDSTDTQYF | TGTGCCAGCAGCGTAGGGGTGGACTCCACAGATACGCAGTATTTT
TRBD2 | NA | TRBJ2-3 | TRBV27 | CASSFGTTPYTDTQYF | TGTGCCAGCAGTTTTGGGACTACTCCTTACACAGATACGCAGTATTTT
NA | NA | TRBJ2-5 | TRBV27 | CASSLIQGKMETQYF | TGTGCCAGCAGTTTAATCCAGGGGAAGATGGAGACCCAGTACTTC
NA | NA | TRBJ1-5 | TRBV19 | CASSIAGNQPQHF | TGTGCCAGTAGTATTGCGGGCAATCAGCCCCAGCATTTT
TRBD2 | NA | TRBJ2-2 | TRBV11-2 | CASSLVGPGGSAVTGELFF | TGTGCCAGCAGCTTAGTGGGCCCGGGCGGGAGTGCCGTAACCGGGGAGCTGTTTTTT